Below, 12 T cell receptor beta chains from the same sample are listed, as sequenced in a study of blood T cell repertoires in COVID-19. Clones were sequenced by immunoSEQ multiplex PCR, and TCRdb holds only the in-frame ones, with some missing. The sample shows 300,000 to 400,000 clones, about 86% of them seen only once. What was sequenced was peripheral blood. The receptors come from a woman aged 55-69 years with COVID-19, enrolled during active disease.

This clone was observed a few times. This chain connects TRBV11-3 to TRBJ2-2, with D unresolved. From germline, CDR1 is SGHNT and CDR2 YENEEA. The CDR3 consists of 13 residues. Trimming took 5 bases from V and 5 from J, leaving 9 bases between them. CDR3 protein: CASSPRDTGELFF. The DNA for the CDR3 is TGTGCCAGCAGCCCCCGAGATACCGGGGAGCTGTTTTTT.

In regard to this clone: Other DNA sequences in the sample encode the same CDR3. The rearrangement links TRBV7-3 to TRBJ1-1; 7 bases match TRBD1. Germline V gene sequence: CDR1 SGHTA, CDR2 FQGTGA. The CDR3 consists of 12 residues. After removal of 4 bases from V and 5 bases from J, the junction contained 1 base not matched to a gene. CDR3 loop: CASSSGGTEAFF. CDR3 coding DNA: TGTGCCAGCAGCTCAGGGGGGACTGAAGCTTTCTTT.

V and J are TRBV5-4 and TRBJ2-7; 12 nucleotides agree with TRBD2. In germline, CDR1 is SGHNT, CDR2 YYREEE (reference sequence). The CDR3 loop spans 14 amino acids. J gave up 6 bases and V 2 bases, and 3 bases lay outside the gene matches. The CDR3 nucleotides read TGTGCCAGCAGCTTCGGGACTAGCGGGCGCGAGCAGTACTTC. Translating it yields CASSFGTSGREQYF.

This chain connects TRBV19 to TRBJ1-2, with 9 positions matching TRBD1. Per germline, CDR1 LNHDA and CDR2 SQIVND (reference sequence). V was pared by 7 bases and J by 4 bases, with 10 bases of the junction left unmatched. The length of the CDR3 is 15 residues. For the CDR3, the DNA is TGTGCCAGTAACTTACTGGCGGACAGGGGCTATGGCTACACCTTC. Encoded protein: CASNLLADRGYGYTF.

V and J are TRBV6-5 and TRBJ1-4; D is perhaps TRBD1 (5 bases). This CDR3 comprises 13 residues. V was pared by 6 bases and J by 8 bases, with 13 bases between. Germline CDR1 and CDR2: MNHEY and SVGAGI. The CDR3 DNA follows: TGTGCCAGCAGCCGGACACGGGAGGAAAAACTGTTTTTT. Its protein is CASSRTREEKLFF.

This chain uses TRBV7-6 with TRBJ1-4; a possible D gene is TRBD1 (5 bases). Trimming shortened V by 8 bases and J by 0 bases, and 10 bases separated the two germline ends. CDR3 length: 14 amino acids. Germline-derived CDR1 and CDR2 are SGHVS and FNYEAQ. CDR3: CASGGISTNEKLFF. The CDR3 DNA reads TGTGCCAGCGGGGGGATCTCAACTAATGAAAAACTGTTTTTT. The complete variable domain, with remaining parts taken from reference TRBV7-6 and TRBJ1-4, reads GAGVSQSPRYKVTKRGQDVALRCDPISGHVSLYWYRQALGQGPEFLTYFNYEAQQDKSGLPNDRFSAERPEGSISTLTIQRTEQRDSAMYRCASGGISTNEKLFFGSGTQLSVL.

V usage is TRBV6-1 and J usage is TRBJ1-2; D is possibly TRBD1 (5 bases). Germline V lookup: CDR1 MNHNS, CDR2 SASEGT. V was cut by 2 bases and J by 7 bases, with 11 bases left in between. The CDR3 has 13 residues. The CDR3 sequence: CASSELTALGYTF. Here the CDR3 DNA reads TGTGCCAGCAGTGAACTGACAGCTCTTGGCTACACCTTC.

This sequence joins TRBV7-8 and TRBJ1-2, with 9 positions matching TRBD1. Trimming took 5 bases from V and 4 from J; bases not matched to a gene: 8. Germline-derived CDR1 and CDR2 are SGHVS and FQNEAQ. This CDR3 has 15 residues. Written as DNA, the CDR3 is TGTGCCAGCAGCGACTCGGGACAGGGTGTCTATGGCTACACCTTC. Its protein is CASSDSGQGVYGYTF.

V and J are TRBV19 and TRBJ1-5, with TRBD1 as a possible D gene (5 bases). The CDR3 has 16 residues. CDR1 and CDR2 (germline): LNHDA, SQIVND (reference sequence). V dropped 7 bases and J dropped 1 base, with 17 bases sitting between them. Here the CDR3 reads CASTQPGQGSNQPQHF. CDR3 in DNA: TGTGCCAGTACCCAACCAGGGCAGGGAAGCAATCAGCCCCAGCATTTT.

The chain joins TRBV29-1 to TRBJ2-5, with a possible D match to TRBD1 (6 bases). This CDR3 comprises 13 residues. The germline V gene has CDR1 SQVTM and CDR2 ANQGSEA. The ends were cut back, 7 bases at V and 0 bases at J, with 12 bases in the middle. CDR3 sequence: CSDDRSYQETQYF. The DNA for the CDR3 is TGCAGCGACGACAGGAGCTACCAAGAGACCCAGTACTTC.

The V call is TRBV7-3, the J call TRBJ1-1, with TRBD1 matching over 7 bases. Germline CDR1 SGHTA, CDR2 FQGTGA. This CDR3 is 13 amino acids long. Trimming cost V 5 bases and J 10 bases; bases outside gene matches: 10. The CDR3 region is CASSRRQGERAFF. In DNA, the CDR3 is TGTGCCAGCAGCCGGAGACAGGGAGAAAGAGCTTTCTTT.

The CDR3 region has the DNA TGTGCCAGCTCATCGCGGACAGGGGGGAGGACTGAAGCTTTCTTT. Its protein product is CASSSRTGGRTEAFF. The chain employs TRBV18 and TRBJ1-1; 10 positions match TRBD1. The V segment lost 5 bases and the J segment 5 bases; nucleotides outside the gene matches: 8. The V gene's germline CDR1 is KGHSH and CDR2 LQKENI. CDR3 length equals 15 residues.